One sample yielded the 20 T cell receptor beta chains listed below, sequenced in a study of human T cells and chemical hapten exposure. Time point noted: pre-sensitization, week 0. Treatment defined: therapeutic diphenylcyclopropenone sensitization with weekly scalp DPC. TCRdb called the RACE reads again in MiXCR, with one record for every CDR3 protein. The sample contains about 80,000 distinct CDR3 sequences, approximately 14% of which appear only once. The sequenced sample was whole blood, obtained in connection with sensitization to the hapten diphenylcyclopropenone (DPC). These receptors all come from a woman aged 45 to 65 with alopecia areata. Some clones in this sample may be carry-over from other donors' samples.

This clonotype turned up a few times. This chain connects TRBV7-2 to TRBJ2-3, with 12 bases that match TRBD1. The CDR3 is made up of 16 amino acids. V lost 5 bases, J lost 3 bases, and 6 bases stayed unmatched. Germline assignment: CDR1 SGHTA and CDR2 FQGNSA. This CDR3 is CASSMGQGATTDTQYF. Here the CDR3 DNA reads TGTGCCAGCAGCATGGGACAGGGGGCGACTACAGATACGCAGTATTTT.

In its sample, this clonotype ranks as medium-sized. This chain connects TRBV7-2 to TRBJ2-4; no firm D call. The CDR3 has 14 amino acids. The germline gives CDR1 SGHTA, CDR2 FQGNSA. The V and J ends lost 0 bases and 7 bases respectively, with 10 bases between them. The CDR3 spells CASSLATQRNIQYF. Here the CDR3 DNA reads TGTGCCAGCAGCTTAGCGACACAACGGAACATTCAGTACTTC. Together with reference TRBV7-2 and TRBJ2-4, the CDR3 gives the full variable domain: GAGVSQSPSNKVTEKGKDVELRCDPISGHTALYWYRQSLGQGLEFLIYFQGNSAPDKSGLPSDRFSAERTGGSVSTLTIQRTQQEDSAVYLCASSLATQRNIQYFGAGTRLSVL.

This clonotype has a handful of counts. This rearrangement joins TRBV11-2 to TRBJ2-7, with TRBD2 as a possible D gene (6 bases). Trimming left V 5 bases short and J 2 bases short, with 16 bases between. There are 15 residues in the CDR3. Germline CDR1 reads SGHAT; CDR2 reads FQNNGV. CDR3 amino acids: CASSPRWGEPYEQYF. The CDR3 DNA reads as TGTGCCAGCAGCCCCCGGTGGGGGGAACCCTACGAGCAGTACTTC.

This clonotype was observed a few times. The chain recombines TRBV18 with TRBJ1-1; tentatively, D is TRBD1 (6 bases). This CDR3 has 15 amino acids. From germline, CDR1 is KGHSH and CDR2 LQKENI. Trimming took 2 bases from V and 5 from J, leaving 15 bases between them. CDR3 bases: TGTGCCAGCTCACCAGACCAGGGGATAAGGACTGAAGCTTTCTTT. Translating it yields CASSPDQGIRTEAFF.

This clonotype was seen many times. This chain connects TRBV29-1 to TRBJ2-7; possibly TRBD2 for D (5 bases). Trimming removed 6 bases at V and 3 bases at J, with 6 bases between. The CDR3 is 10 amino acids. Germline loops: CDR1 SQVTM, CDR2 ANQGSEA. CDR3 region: CSVRDYEQYF. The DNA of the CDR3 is TGCAGCGTCCGGGACTACGAGCAGTACTTC.

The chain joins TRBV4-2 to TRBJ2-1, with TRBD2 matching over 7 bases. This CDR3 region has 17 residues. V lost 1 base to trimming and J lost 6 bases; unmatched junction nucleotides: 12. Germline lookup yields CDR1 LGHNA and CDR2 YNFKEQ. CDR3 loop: CASSQVSASPGGNEQFF. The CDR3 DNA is TGTGCCAGCAGCCAAGTTAGTGCTAGCCCGGGGGGCAATGAGCAGTTCTTC.

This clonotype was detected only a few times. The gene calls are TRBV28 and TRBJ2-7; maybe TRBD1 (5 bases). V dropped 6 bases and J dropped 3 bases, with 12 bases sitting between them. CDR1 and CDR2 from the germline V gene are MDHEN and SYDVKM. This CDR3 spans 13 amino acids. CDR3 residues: CASSPRQLYEQYF. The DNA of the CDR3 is TGTGCCAGCAGCCCCCGACAGCTCTACGAGCAGTACTTC. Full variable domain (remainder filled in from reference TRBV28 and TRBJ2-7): DVKVTQSSRYLVKRTGEKVFLECVQDMDHENMFWYRQDPGLGLRLIYFSYDVKMKEKGDIPEGYSVSREKKERFSLILESASTNQTSMYLCASSPRQLYEQYFGPGTRLTVT.

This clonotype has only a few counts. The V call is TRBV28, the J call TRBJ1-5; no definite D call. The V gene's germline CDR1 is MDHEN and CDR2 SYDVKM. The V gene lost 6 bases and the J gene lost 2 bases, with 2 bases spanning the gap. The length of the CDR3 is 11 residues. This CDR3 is CASSRNQPQHF. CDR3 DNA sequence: TGTGCCAGCAGCCGCAATCAGCCCCAGCATTTT.

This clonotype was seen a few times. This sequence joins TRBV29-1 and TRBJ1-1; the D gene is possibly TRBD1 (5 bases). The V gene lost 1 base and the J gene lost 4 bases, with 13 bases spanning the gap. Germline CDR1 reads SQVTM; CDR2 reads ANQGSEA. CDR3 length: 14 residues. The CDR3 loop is CSVEGTTSSTEAFF. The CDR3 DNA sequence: TGCAGCGTTGAAGGGACAACCTCAAGCACTGAAGCTTTCTTT.

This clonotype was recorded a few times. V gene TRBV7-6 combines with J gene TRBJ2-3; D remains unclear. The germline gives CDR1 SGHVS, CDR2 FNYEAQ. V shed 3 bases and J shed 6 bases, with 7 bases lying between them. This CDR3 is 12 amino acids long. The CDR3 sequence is CASSFPLDTQYF. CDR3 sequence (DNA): TGTGCCAGCAGCTTCCCTTTGGATACGCAGTATTTT.

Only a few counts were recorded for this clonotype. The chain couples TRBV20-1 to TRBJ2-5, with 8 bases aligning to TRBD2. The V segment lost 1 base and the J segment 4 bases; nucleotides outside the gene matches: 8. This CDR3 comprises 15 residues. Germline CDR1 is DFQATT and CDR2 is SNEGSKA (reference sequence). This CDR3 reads CSARVGSGSGETQYF. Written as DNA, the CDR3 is TGCAGTGCTAGAGTGGGCAGCGGGAGTGGAGAGACCCAGTACTTC.

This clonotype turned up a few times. CDR3 in DNA: TGTGCCAGCTCACCACCCTCGGGACTAGGGTTCGTCGAGACCCAGTACTTC. It is translated as CASSPPSGLGFVETQYF. The rearrangement links TRBV18 to TRBJ2-5; TRBD2 agrees at 8 bases. This CDR3 region has 17 residues. With 0 bases clipped from V and 5 bases from J, the junction kept 11 bases outside the gene matches. From germline, CDR1 is KGHSH and CDR2 LQKENI.

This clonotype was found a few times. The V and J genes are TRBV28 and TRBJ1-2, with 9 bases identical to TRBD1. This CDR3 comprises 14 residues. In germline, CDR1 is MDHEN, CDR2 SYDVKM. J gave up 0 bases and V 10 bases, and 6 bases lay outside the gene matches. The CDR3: CATGTGLSNYGYTF. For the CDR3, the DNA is TGTGCCACGGGGACAGGGCTATCTAACTATGGCTACACCTTC.

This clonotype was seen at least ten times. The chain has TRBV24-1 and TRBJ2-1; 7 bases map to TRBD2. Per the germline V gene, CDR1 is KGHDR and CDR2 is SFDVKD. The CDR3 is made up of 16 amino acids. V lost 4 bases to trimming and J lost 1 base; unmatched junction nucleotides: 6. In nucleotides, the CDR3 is TGTGCCACCAGTGACTCTAGCGGACCATCCTACAATGAGCAGTTCTTC. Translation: CATSDSSGPSYNEQFF.

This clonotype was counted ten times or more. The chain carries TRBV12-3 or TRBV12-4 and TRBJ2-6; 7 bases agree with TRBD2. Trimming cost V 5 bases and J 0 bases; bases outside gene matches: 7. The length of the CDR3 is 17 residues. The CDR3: CASSPRGDYSGANVLTF. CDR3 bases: TGTGCCAGCAGTCCCCGGGGGGATTACTCTGGGGCCAACGTCCTGACTTTC.

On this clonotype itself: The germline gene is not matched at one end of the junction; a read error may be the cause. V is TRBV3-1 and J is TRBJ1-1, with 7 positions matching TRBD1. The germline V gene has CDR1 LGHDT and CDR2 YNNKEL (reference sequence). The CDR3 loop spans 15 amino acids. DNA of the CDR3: TGTGCCAGCAGCCGGAGCCCCCAGGGGGGCTCTGAAGCTTTCTTC. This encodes CASSRSPQGGSEAFF.

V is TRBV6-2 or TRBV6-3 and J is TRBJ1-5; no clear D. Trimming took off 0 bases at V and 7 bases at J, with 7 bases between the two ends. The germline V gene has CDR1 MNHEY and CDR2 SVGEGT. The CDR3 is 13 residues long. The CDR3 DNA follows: TGTGCCAGCAGTTACTCGATACGCCAGCCCCAGCATTTT. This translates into CASSYSIRQPQHF.

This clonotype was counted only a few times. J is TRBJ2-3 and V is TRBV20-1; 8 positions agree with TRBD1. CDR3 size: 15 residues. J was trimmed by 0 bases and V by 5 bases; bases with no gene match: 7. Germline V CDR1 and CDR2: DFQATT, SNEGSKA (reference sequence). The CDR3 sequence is CSARGDRGSTDTQYF. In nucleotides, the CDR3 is TGCAGTGCTCGCGGTGACAGGGGTAGCACAGATACGCAGTATTTT.

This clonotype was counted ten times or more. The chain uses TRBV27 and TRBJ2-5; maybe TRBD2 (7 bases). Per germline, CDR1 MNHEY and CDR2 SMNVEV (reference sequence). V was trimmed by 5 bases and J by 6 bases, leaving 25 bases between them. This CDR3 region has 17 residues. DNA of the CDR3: TGTGCCAGCAGTCTCCGAGGGGGGGACGCTGTCGTGAAGACCCAGTACTTC. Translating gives CASSLRGGDAVVKTQYF.

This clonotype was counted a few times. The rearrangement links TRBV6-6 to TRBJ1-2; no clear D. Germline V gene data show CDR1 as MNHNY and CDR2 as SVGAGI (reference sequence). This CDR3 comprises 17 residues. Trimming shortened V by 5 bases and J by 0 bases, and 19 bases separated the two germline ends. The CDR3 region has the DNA TGTGCCAGCAGTACCACCCCGATCCAGTCAGCTAACTATGGCTACACCTTC. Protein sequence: CASSTTPIQSANYGYTF.